This TCR beta chain was recorded in a study of cytotoxic CD8 clonotypes in ibrutinib-treated CLL. TCRdb's copy holds only in-frame clones and misses some; the assay was immunoSEQ multiplex PCR. Among about 300,000 clones listed, less than 85% were seen once. This receptor was taken from a human donor with chronic lymphocytic leukemia. The starting material was PBMCs, obtained at disease progression, from a patient treated with ibrutinib.

DNA for the CDR3: TGTGCCAGCAGCTTATCGATGGGGCGCGGGAACACTGAAGCTTTCTTT. This translates into CASSLSMGRGNTEAFF. The chain couples TRBV11-2 to TRBJ1-1, with D possibly being TRBD1 (5 bases). Germline V gene data show CDR1 as SGHAT and CDR2 as FQNNGV. Trimming took 2 bases from V and 1 from J, leaving 14 bases between them. CDR3 length equals 16 residues.